This T cell receptor (beta chain) was recovered during a study of T cell clonotyping in hematopoietic cell transplantation (dated by TCRdb to the early 2020s). The study in broad terms: Recipient samples taken before transplant were collected after cytoreduction. A total of under 150 blood samples were collected in the study from 35 to 45 consecutive transplant recipients and their related donors. Recruitment of patients ran from 2015 to early 2017, and follow-up continued until late 2020 or until death. Study-wide conclusions, independent of this receptor: Just a small fraction of recipient repertoires overlapped with donor repertoires, and more than 97% appeared de novo at the given depth. The sample size was limited, and CD4 and CD8 repertoire contributions could not be separated because cells were not sorted. Donor and pretransplant recipient Inverse Simpson Index values predicted broader posttransplant TCR repertoire diversity. A decrease in recipient TCR diversity was observed after transplant, and a progressive increase in pathologically expanded clonotypes was seen from day 30 to day 180.

Regarding this clone: This clone's antigen is unknown. No much larger clone exists at a distance of one base, and base qualities are not known.

The time point label, as the study defines it: recipient sample about 28 days before transplant, after cytoreduction. Blood samples were obtained from recipients approximately 28 days before transplant and at days 30, 100 and 180 after transplant. Nuclei Lysis Solution was used to extract genomic DNA from fresh or cryopreserved unfractionated peripheral blood mononuclear cells. The immunoSEQ assay, a bias-controlled multiplex PCR using V- and J-specific primers, was used to amplify TCR beta CDR3 regions from genomic DNA. A proprietary barcode and Illumina adapter sequences were added to the CDR3 amplicons in a second PCR step. An Illumina MiSeq instrument was used for sequencing of the CDR3 libraries. The published analysis was carried out like this. Export and quality control were handled in immunoSEQ Analyzer 3.0, while downstream analyses relied on R Bioconductor and Immunarch. Repertoire metrics were calculated using only productive rearrangements within the normalized downsampled data set. In the normalized cohort, a clonotype counted as pathologically expanded if the clonotype was larger than 5 templates. The Inverse Simpson Index was used to measure repertoire diversity. To capture all clonotypes, the CMV-specificity analyses were run on the non-normalized data set. The table comes from immuneACCESS by way of TCRdb, which keeps in-frame sequences with V and J called. Part of the clones is missing from these tables; in studies checked, under half for an unresolved V gene and the rest for unknown reasons. The V and J calls and clone size come from that table; D and trimming were worked out from the DNA. In all, the sample holds fewer than 15,000 clones, and roughly 88% of those were seen once. Clones ranked in the top ten supply approximately 15% of the sample.

From V the trimming removes 4 bases and from J it removes 0 bases, while the gene matches leave 6 bases of the junction unaccounted for. The CDR3, cysteine through phenylalanine, is 17 amino acids long. CDR3 DNA only is kept here, 51 bases in frame from base 1. From a lookup of the germline V gene, CDR1 and CDR2 are SGHVS and FNYEAQ. The material sequenced was peripheral blood mononuclear cells, taken before stem cell transplant. The chain is encoded by TRBV7-6 joined to TRBJ2-3, with 11 bases in between that match TRBD2. The receptor was isolated from a man in his 60s with acute myeloid leukemia. Some clones in this sample may be carry-over from other donors' samples. The DNA sequence is TGTGCCAGCAGCTCCGGGGTAGCGGGGGGGAGCACAGATACGCAGTATTTT. It translates to CASSSGVAGGSTDTQYF.